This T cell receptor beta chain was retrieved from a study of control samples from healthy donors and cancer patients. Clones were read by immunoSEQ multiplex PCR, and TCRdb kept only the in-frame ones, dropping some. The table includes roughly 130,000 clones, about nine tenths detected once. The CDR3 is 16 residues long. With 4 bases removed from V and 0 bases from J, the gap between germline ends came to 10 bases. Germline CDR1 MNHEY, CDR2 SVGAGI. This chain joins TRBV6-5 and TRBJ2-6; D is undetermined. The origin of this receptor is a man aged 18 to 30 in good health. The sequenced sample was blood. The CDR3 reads CASSSQGFSGANVLTF. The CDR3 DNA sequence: TGTGCCAGCAGTTCTCAAGGGTTCTCTGGGGCCAACGTCCTGACTTTC.